Reported below is one T cell receptor beta chain. Source study methods: Reference gene primer amplification gave estimated nucleated cell counts. Profiling relied on immunoSEQ multiplex PCR, and the TCRdb table lists in-frame clones only, not all of them. For V, J and clone size, that table is used; D and trimming come from the DNA. The sample contains 120,000 or so clones, around nine tenths of which appear only once. The entry originates in a study of blood T cell repertoires in COVID-19. Study-wide context: Both acute and convalescent COVID-19 samples were obtained from the United States, Italy and Spain. In each case, the material was cDNA or gDNA derived from T cells, B-cell-depleted T cells, or PBMCs.

Germline V lookup: CDR1 SGHVS, CDR2 FQNEAQ. V was clipped by 4 bases and J by 4 bases, with 17 bases between them. The CDR3 is 16 amino acids. V usage is TRBV7-8 and J usage is TRBJ2-1; tentative D call: TRBD2 (6 bases). The sample consisted of peripheral blood. This TCR was recovered from a woman older than 75 with acute or convalescent COVID-19. In DNA form, the CDR3 reads TGTGCCAGCAGCTCCCCTCCGGGACTGGAATACAATGAGCAGTTCTTC. Residues: CASSSPPGLEYNEQFF.